The rows below give T cell receptor beta chains drawn from one sample of a study of cytomegalovirus exposure and HLA in healthy donors. The data were produced by immunoSEQ multiplex PCR, yet TCRdb's version contains in-frame clones alone and is incomplete. The table lists over 85,000 clones, about four fifths of them singletons. The material sequenced was PBMCs. The receptors were sampled from a man aged 40-50 years in good health and CMV-seropositive. Each CDR3 is given with its conserved first and last residue. The order of the fields is V gene, J gene, D gene, clone size, CDR3 DNA, CDR3 protein. A D gene is named only where the DNA matches it firmly. The size entry is marked missing in some rows and otherwise reads once, few, many or a size class.

TRBV7-9	TRBJ1-6	NA	NA	TGTGCCAGCACCCAAGGGAGCTCCTATAATTCACCCCTCCACTTT	CASTQGSSYNSPLHF
TRBV11-3	TRBJ2-5	NA	NA	TGTGCCAGCAGCTCAACCACTAGCCAAGAGACCCAGTACTTC	CASSSTTSQETQYF
TRBV7-6	TRBJ2-7	NA	NA	TGTGCCAGCAGCCCTGTCGGGGGGCTCGTGGGCGAGCAGTACTTC	CASSPVGGLVGEQYF
TRBV10-3	TRBJ2-1	TRBD2	NA	TGTGCCATCAGTGGAGGTACTAGCGCGAGCTCCTACAATGAGCAGTTCTTC	CAISGGTSASSYNEQFF
TRBV28	TRBJ1-5	NA	few	TGTGCCAGCAGTTTAGCGGGGGATAGCAATCAGCCCCAGCATTTT	CASSLAGDSNQPQHF
TRBV9	TRBJ2-1	TRBD2	NA	TGTGCCAGCAACACGTGGGGGAGGGGCGGCAATGAGCAGTTCTTC	CASNTWGRGGNEQFF
TRBV4-1	TRBJ1-4	NA	once	TGCGCCAGCAGCCAAGGCCACGGGGCAACTAATGAAAAACTGTTTTTT	CASSQGHGATNEKLFF
TRBV27	TRBJ2-5	TRBD2	NA	TGTGCCAGCAGTTTTAGCGGGGAAGAGACCCAGTACTTC	CASSFSGEETQYF
TRBV27	TRBJ1-6	TRBD1	NA	TGTGCCAGCAGTTCGGGACAGGGTTTAAGTTCACCCCTCCACTTT	CASSSGQGLSSPLHF
TRBV27	TRBJ2-2	NA	few	TGTGCCAGCAGTTTATCAACAGGAAACACCGGGGAGCTGTTTTTT	CASSLSTGNTGELFF
TRBV12-5	TRBJ1-5	NA	few	TGTGCTAGTGGTTTGGTACTGGGGGGAGGTAATCAGCCCCAGCATTTT	CASGLVLGGGNQPQHF
TRBV4-2	TRBJ1-3	NA	NA	TGTGCCAGCAGCCAAGTTAGCAGGGGTTCTGGAAACACCATATATTTT	CASSQVSRGSGNTIYF
TRBV27	TRBJ2-3	TRBD2	NA	TGTGCCAGCACCTCTAAGGGACTAGCGGGGGGAAAATACACAGATACGCAGTATTTT	CASTSKGLAGGKYTDTQYF
TRBV27	TRBJ2-1	NA	NA	TGTGCCAGCAGGGAGGCCAACTACAATGAGCAGTTCTTC	CASREANYNEQFF
TRBV18	TRBJ2-7	NA	NA	TGTGCCAGCTCACCGGTTACCAGGTCCTACGAGCAGTACTTC	CASSPVTRSYEQYF
TRBV5-4	TRBJ1-1	NA	NA	TGTGCCAGCAGCTTGGATCCGGGAGTGAACACTGAAGCTTTCTTT	CASSLDPGVNTEAFF
TRBV19	TRBJ1-5	NA	NA	TGTGCCAGTAGTACTCAGGGAGGGGGTCAGCCCCAGCATTTT	CASSTQGGGQPQHF
TRBV5-5	TRBJ1-1	TRBD1	NA	TGTGCCAGCAGCTTGGTTAAGGGGGCGAGGTCTGAAGCTTTCTTT	CASSLVKGARSEAFF
TRBV5-3	TRBJ2-7	TRBD2	NA	TGTGCCAGAAGGGCCGGGGTAGCGGGAAGCTACGAGCAGTACTTC	CARRAGVAGSYEQYF
TRBV6-5	TRBJ2-3	TRBD2	NA	TGTGCCAGCAGCCTCAGCGGGAGAAGCCCAGATACGCAGTATTTT	CASSLSGRSPDTQYF
TRBV5-1	TRBJ1-1	NA	NA	TGCGCCAGCAGCTTGAATCCACAAATGAACACTGAAGCTTTCTTT	CASSLNPQMNTEAFF
TRBV23-1	TRBJ1-1	NA	NA	TGCGCCAGCAGTCAATCTCTTCCGACGGCGGGGACTGAAGCTTTCTTT	CASSQSLPTAGTEAFF
TRBV11-2	TRBJ1-2	NA	NA	TGTGCCAGCAGCTCCCTCTCCCGACAGGCCTCTAACTATGGCTACACCTTC	CASSSLSRQASNYGYTF
TRBV6-5	TRBJ2-5	NA	NA	TGTGCCAGCAGTTACTACGACAGGAGAGAGACCCAGTACTTC	CASSYYDRRETQYF
TRBV14	TRBJ2-5	NA	NA	TGTGCCAGCAGCCAAGTAAAAGAGCAGTACTTC	CASSQVKEQYF
TRBV9	TRBJ2-1	NA	few	TGTGCCAGCAGCGTAGCTTCCCGGGGGGCGATAAATGAGCAGTTCTTC	CASSVASRGAINEQFF
TRBV30	TRBJ1-3	TRBD1	NA	TGTGCCTGGAGCCTACAGGGGGGGAGCTCTGGAAACACCATATATTTT	CAWSLQGGSSGNTIYF
TRBV29-1	TRBJ1-5	NA	NA	TGCAGCGTTGAAGATCAGGGTAGGGGCCAGCATTTT	CSVEDQGRGQHF
TRBV5-1	TRBJ2-2	NA	NA	TGCGCCAGCAGCTCAGTCGGGGGGGAGCTGTTTTTT	CASSSVGGELFF
TRBV9	TRBJ1-6	NA	NA	TGTGCCAGCAGCGTAGGAGGCAAGATAAGGAGATATTCACCCCTCCACTTT	CASSVGGKIRRYSPLHF
TRBV12-5	TRBJ2-5	TRBD1	NA	TGTGCTAGTGGTTTGCCACGGACAGGGGAGGAGACCCAGTACTTC	CASGLPRTGEETQYF
TRBV19	TRBJ1-4	TRBD1	NA	TGTGCCAGTAAACGACAGGGAGGAGAAAAACTGTTTTTT	CASKRQGGEKLFF
TRBV6-1	TRBJ2-5	TRBD2	NA	TGTGCCAGCACCCCGGGGGGAGTCGAAGAGACCCAGTACTTC	CASTPGGVEETQYF